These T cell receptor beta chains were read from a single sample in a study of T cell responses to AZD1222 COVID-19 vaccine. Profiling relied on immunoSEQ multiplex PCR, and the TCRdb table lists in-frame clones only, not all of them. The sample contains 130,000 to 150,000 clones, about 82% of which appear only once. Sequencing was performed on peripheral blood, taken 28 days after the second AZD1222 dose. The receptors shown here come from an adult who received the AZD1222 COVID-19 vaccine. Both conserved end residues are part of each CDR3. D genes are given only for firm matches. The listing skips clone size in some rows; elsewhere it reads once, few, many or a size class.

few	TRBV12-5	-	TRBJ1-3	CASGSTNGAIYF	TGTGCTAGTGGTTCGACTAATGGGGCCATATATTTT
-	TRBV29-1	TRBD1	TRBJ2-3	CSVEDIGGGTDTQYF	TGCAGCGTTGAAGATATAGGGGGCGGAACAGATACGCAGTATTTT
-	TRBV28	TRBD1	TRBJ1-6	CASSSGQLTSPLHF	TGTGCCAGCAGTTCGGGACAGCTAACTTCACCCCTCCACTTT
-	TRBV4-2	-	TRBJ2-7	CASSQGSEQYF	TGTGCCAGCAGCCAGGGGAGCGAGCAGTACTTC
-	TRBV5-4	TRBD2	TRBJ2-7	CASSPRGGGYEQYF	TGTGCCAGCAGCCCCCGGGGCGGGGGGTACGAGCAGTACTTC
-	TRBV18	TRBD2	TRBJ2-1	CASSLGLAGMSYNEQFF	TGTGCCAGCTCACTGGGACTAGCGGGAATGTCCTACAATGAGCAGTTCTTC
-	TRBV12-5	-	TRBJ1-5	CASGLERDQPQHF	TGTGCTAGTGGTTTGGAAAGGGATCAGCCCCAGCATTTT
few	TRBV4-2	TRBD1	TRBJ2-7	CASSQLGQGEQYF	TGTGCCAGCAGCCAACTGGGACAGGGCGAGCAGTACTTC
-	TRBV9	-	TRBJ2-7	CASSALTSGDEQYF	TGTGCCAGCAGCGCTTTAACGTCGGGGGACGAGCAGTACTTC
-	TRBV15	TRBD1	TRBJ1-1	CATSRGGTGDTEAFF	TGTGCCACCAGCAGAGGGGGGACAGGGGACACTGAAGCTTTCTTT
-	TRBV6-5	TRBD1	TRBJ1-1	CASSPGQGVNTEAFF	TGTGCCAGCAGCCCGGGACAGGGGGTAAACACTGAAGCTTTCTTT
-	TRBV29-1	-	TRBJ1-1	CSVEVQSNTEAFF	TGCAGCGTTGAAGTACAGTCGAACACTGAAGCTTTCTTT
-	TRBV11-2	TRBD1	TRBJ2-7	CASSPRDRIYEQYF	TGTGCCAGCAGCCCCCGGGACAGGATTTACGAGCAGTACTTC
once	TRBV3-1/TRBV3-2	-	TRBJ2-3	CASSLTGFPDTQYF	TGTGCCAGCAGCCTTACAGGGTTCCCAGATACGCAGTATTTT
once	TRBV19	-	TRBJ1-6	CASSIIRVSLNNSPLHF	TGTGCCAGTAGTATTATAAGGGTATCCCTTAATAATTCACCCCTCCACTTT
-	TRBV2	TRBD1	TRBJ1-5	CASSASQGAWQPQHF	TGTGCCAGCAGTGCATCACAGGGGGCATGGCAGCCCCAGCATTTT
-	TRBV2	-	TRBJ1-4	CASNWANEKLFF	TGTGCCAGCAACTGGGCTAATGAAAAACTGTTTTTT
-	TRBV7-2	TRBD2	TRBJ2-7	CASSRSRLAGGYEQYF	TGTGCCAGCAGCCGCAGCCGACTAGCGGGGGGCTACGAGCAGTACTTC
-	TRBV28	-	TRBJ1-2	CASRPQVGALGHGYTF	TGTGCCAGCAGGCCCCAGGTGGGGGCGCTCGGCCATGGCTACACCTTC
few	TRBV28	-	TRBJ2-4	CASSLTGDIQYF	TGTGCCAGCAGTCTAACTGGAGACATTCAGTACTTC
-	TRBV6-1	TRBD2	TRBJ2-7	CASSEDTSGSYEQYF	TGTGCCAGCAGTGAAGACACTAGCGGGAGCTACGAGCAGTACTTC
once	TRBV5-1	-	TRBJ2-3	CASSLASSLVADTQYF	TGCGCCAGCAGCTTGGCTAGTTCGCTGGTTGCAGATACGCAGTATTTT
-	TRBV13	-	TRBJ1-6	CASSRGSVRDNSPLHF	TGTGCCAGCAGCCGTGGTTCCGTCCGCGATAATTCACCCCTCCACTTT
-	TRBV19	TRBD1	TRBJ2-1	CASSPTGFEQFF	TGTGCCAGTAGCCCGACAGGGTTTGAGCAGTTCTTC
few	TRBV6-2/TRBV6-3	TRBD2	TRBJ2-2	CASSRLAGSGTGELFF	TGTGCCAGCAGTAGGCTAGCGGGGTCAGGCACCGGGGAGCTGTTTTTT
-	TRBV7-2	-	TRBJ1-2	CASSPTRGDYGYTF	TGTGCCAGCAGCCCGACGAGGGGCGACTATGGCTACACCTTC
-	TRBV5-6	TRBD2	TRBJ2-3	CASSSPKRGSTDTQYF	TGTGCCAGCAGCTCCCCAAAGCGGGGGAGCACAGATACGCAGTATTTT
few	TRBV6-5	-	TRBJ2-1	CASRSTGNEQFF	TGTGCCAGCAGGTCAACAGGGAATGAGCAGTTCTTC
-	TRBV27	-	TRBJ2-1	CASSFSRYNEQFF	TGTGCCAGCAGTTTCTCGAGATACAATGAGCAGTTCTTC
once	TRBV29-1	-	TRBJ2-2	CSVLGPRNTGELFF	TGCAGCGTACTTGGGCCCCGGAACACCGGGGAGCTGTTTTTT
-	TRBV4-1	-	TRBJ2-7	CASSPRDGSFYEQYF	TGCGCCAGCAGCCCCCGGGACGGAAGTTTCTACGAGCAGTACTTC
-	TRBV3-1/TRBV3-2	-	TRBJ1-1	CASSQDQIWETEAFF	TGTGCCAGCAGCCAAGACCAAATATGGGAGACTGAAGCTTTCTTT
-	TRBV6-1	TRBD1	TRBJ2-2	CASSRTGTGAGELFF	TGTGCCAGCAGCCGAACCGGGACAGGGGCCGGGGAGCTGTTTTTT
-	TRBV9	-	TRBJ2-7	CASSRGGSLGASEQYF	TGTGCCAGCAGCAGAGGGGGATCCCTCGGAGCTAGTGAGCAGTACTTC
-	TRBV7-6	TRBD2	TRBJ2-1	CASSPLKLAGVFEQFF	TGTGCCAGCAGCCCACTCAAACTAGCGGGAGTATTTGAGCAGTTCTTC
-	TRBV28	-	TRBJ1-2	CASSRARANYGYTF	TGTGCCAGCAGTCGGGCAAGGGCTAACTATGGCTACACCTTC
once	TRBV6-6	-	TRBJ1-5	CASSYLGRDSNQPQHF	TGTGCCAGCAGTTACCTGGGCCGAGATAGCAATCAGCCCCAGCATTTT
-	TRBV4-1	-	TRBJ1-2	CASSQDPVIISGYTF	TGCGCCAGCAGCCAAGATCCAGTTATTATATCTGGCTACACCTTC
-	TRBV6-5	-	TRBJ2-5	CASSGPGGRVVTQYF	TGTGCCAGCAGCGGGCCCGGGGGGCGGGTAGTGACCCAGTACTTC
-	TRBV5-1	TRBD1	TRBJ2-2	CASSLDRGTGELFF	TGCGCCAGCAGCTTGGACAGGGGGACCGGGGAGCTGTTTTTT
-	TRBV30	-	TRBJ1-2	CAWTATTAFYGYTF	TGTGCCTGGACCGCGACCACAGCTTTCTATGGCTACACCTTC
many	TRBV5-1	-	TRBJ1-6	CASSLKGYGSPLHF	TGCGCCAGCAGCTTGAAGGGGTACGGTTCACCCCTCCACTTT
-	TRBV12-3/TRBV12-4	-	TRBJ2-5	CASSFRPAPTKYF	TGTGCCAGCAGTTTTCGGCCCGCCCCCACGAAGTACTTC
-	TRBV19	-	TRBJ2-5	CASRGDPVETQYF	TGTGCCAGTAGAGGGGACCCCGTAGAGACCCAGTACTTC
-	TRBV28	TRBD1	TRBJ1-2	CASSRSGQGKGPDGYTF	TGTGCCAGCAGTCGTTCGGGACAGGGAAAAGGACCCGATGGCTACACCTTC
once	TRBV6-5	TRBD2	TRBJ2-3	CASSYQAGARADTQYF	TGTGCCAGCAGTTACCAAGCGGGAGCACGCGCAGATACGCAGTATTTT
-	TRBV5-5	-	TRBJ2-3	CASSLVRIADTQYF	TGTGCCAGCAGCTTGGTCAGAATCGCAGATACGCAGTATTTT
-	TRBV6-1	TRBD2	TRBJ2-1	CASTEVAGGPGNEQFF	TGTGCCAGCACTGAAGTAGCGGGAGGGCCGGGGAATGAGCAGTTCTTC
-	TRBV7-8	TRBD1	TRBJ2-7	CASSLAGQSYEQYF	TGTGCCAGCAGCTTAGCGGGACAGTCCTACGAGCAGTACTTC
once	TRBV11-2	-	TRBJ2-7	CASSLGQSYEQYF	TGTGCCAGCAGCTTAGGACAGTCCTACGAGCAGTACTTC
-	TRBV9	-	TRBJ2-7	CASSPGLHSYEQYF	TGTGCCAGCAGCCCAGGACTCCACTCCTACGAGCAGTACTTC
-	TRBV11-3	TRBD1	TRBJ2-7	CASSQGQGAAYEQYF	TGTGCCAGCAGCCAAGGACAGGGGGCGGCCTACGAGCAGTACTTC
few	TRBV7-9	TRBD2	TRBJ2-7	CASSPRLAYSYEQYF	TGTGCCAGCAGCCCAAGACTAGCGTACTCCTACGAGCAGTACTTC